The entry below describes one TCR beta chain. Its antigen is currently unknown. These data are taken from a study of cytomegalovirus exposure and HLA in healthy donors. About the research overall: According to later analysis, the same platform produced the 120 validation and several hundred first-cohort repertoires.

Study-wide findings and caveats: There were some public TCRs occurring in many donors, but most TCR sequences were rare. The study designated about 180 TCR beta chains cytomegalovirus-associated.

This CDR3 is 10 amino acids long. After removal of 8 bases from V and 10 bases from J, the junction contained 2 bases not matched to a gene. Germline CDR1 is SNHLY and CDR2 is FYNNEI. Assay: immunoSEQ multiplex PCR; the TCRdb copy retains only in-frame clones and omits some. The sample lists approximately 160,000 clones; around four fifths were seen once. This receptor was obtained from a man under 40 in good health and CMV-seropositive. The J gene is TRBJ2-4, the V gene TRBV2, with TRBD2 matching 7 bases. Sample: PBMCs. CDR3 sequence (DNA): TGTGCCAGCTTGGGGGGGATTCAGTACTTC. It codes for CASLGGIQYF.